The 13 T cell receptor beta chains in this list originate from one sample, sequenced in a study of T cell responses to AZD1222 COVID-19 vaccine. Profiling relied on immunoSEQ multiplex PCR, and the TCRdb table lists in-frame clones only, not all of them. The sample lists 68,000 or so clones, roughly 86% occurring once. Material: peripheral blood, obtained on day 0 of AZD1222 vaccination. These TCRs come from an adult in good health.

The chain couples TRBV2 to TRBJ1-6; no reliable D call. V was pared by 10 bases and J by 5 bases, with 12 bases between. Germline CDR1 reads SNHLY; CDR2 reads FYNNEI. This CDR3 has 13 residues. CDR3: CATSGVNNSPLHF. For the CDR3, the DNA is TGTGCCACCTCAGGCGTCAATAATTCACCCCTCCACTTT.

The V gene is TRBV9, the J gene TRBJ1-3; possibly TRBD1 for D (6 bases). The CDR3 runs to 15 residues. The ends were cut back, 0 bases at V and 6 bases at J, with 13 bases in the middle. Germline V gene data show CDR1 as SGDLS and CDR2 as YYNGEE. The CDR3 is CASSVGNRDVNTIYF. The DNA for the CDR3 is TGTGCCAGCAGCGTAGGTAACAGGGACGTAAACACCATATATTTT.

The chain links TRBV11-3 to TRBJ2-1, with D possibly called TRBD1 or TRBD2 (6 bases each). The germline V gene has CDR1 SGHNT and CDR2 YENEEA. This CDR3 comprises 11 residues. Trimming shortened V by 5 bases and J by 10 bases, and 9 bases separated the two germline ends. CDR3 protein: CASSVGGEQFF. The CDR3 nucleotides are TGTGCCAGCAGCGTCGGGGGCGAGCAGTTCTTC.

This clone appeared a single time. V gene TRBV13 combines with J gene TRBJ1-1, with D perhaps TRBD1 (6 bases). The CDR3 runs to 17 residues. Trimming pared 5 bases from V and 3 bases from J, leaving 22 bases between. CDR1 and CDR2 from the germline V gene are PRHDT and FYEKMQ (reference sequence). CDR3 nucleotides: TGTGCCAGCAGCCAACAGCCGGGACATCGGGGGGACACTGAAGCTTTCTTT. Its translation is CASSQQPGHRGDTEAFF.

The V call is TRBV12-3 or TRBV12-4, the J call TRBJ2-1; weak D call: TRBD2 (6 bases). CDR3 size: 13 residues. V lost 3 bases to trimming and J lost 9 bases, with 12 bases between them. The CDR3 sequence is CASSLIADGEQFF. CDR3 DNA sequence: TGTGCCAGCAGTTTGATAGCGGATGGTGAGCAGTTCTTC.

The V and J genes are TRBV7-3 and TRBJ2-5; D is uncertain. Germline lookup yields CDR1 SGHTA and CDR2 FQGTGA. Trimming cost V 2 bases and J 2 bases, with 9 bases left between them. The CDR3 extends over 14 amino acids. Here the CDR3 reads CASSLGRHQETQYF. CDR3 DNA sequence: TGTGCCAGCAGCTTAGGGCGACATCAAGAGACCCAGTACTTC.

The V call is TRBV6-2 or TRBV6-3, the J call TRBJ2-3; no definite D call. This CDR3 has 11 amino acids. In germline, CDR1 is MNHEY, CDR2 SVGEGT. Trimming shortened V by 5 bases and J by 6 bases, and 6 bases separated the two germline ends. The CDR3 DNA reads TGTGCCAGCAGTAGCCGCGATACGCAGTATTTT. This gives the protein CASSSRDTQYF.

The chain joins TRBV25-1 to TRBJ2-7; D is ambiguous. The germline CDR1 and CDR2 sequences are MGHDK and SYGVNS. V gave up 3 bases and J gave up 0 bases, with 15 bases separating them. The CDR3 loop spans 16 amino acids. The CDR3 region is CASSDSSRTASYEQYF. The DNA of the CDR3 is TGTGCCAGCAGTGATTCTTCCCGGACGGCCTCCTACGAGCAGTACTTC.

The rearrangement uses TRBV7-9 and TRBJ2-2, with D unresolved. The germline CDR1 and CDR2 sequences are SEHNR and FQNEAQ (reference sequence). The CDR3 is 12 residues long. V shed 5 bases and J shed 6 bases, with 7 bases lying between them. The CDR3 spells CASSPTSGELFF. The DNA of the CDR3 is TGTGCCAGCAGCCCCACTTCCGGGGAGCTGTTTTTT.

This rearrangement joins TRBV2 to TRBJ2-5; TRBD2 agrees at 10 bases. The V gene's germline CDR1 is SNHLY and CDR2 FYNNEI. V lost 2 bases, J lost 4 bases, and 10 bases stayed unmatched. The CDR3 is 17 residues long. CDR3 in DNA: TGTGCCAGCAGTGAACTCAAATCTAGCGGGAGTGGAGAGACCCAGTACTTC. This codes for CASSELKSSGSGETQYF.

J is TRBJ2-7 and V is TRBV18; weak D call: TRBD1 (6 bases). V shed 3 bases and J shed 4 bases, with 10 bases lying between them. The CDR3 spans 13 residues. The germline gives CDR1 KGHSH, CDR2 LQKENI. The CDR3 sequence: CASSPDRSYEQYF. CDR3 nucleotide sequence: TGTGCCAGCTCACCGGACAGATCTTACGAGCAGTACTTC.

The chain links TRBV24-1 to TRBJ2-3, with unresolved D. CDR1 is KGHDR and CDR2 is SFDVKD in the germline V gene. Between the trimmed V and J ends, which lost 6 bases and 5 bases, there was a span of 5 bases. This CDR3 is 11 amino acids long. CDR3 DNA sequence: TGTGCCACCAGTTTGGGAGATACGCAGTATTTT. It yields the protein CATSLGDTQYF.

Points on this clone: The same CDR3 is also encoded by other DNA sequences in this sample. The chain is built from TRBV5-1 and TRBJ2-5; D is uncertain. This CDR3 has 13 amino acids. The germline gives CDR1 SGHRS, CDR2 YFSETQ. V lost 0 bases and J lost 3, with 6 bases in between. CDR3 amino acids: CASSLGQKETQYF. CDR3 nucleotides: TGCGCCAGCAGCTTGGGTCAGAAAGAGACCCAGTACTTC.